Sequencing of this TCR beta chain was carried out in a study of shared clonotypes between healthy human individuals. Terminally differentiated effector memory CD45RA+ cells were left out of the naive CD8 fraction, which was CD45RO-negative and positively selected for CCR7. As regards this clone: As yet, its antigen is unknown.

Study observations and caveats: The sole specimen, blood, was sampled, and tissue repertoires likely differ.

The CDR3 runs to 12 residues. Trimming cost V 7 bases and J 2 bases, with 9 bases left between them. The germline gives CDR1 SNHLY, CDR2 FYNNEI. Profiled with immunoSEQ multiplex PCR; TCRdb holds only in-frame clones, not every one. The sample includes under 2,000,000 clones, less than 95% of them seen just once. The V call is TRBV2, the J call TRBJ2-7, with D unresolved. Sequenced material: naive CD8+ T cells sorted from blood. The sequence derives from a man aged 18 to 29 in good health. This CDR3 reads CASIAETYEQYF. CDR3 DNA sequence: TGTGCCAGCATAGCAGAGACCTACGAGCAGTACTTC.